The rows below give T cell receptor beta chains drawn from one sample of a study of identical twins. TCRdb fed the 5' RACE reads into MiXCR, producing one record per CDR3 protein. The sample contains around 480,000 distinct CDR3 sequences, approximately 14% of which appear only once. Separately, the same data were catalogued under a study of yellow fever vaccine responses in identical twins.

The material sequenced was CD4+ T cells sorted from blood. Receptors were obtained from a woman in her late teens or twenties in good health. The CDR3 runs from the conserved cysteine through the conserved F or W. A D gene is named only where the DNA matches it firmly. Some rows have no size entry. The others give once, few or many, or a class for an expanded clone.

TRBJ2-7 | . | few | TRBV7-9 | CASSLWADYEQYF | TGTGCCAGCAGCTTATGGGCCGACTACGAGCAGTACTTC
TRBJ2-2 | . | few | TRBV12-3/TRBV12-4 | CASSDNRGGTSPGELFF | TGTGCCAGCAGTGATAACCGTGGGGGCACCTCTCCCGGGGAGCTGTTTTTT
TRBJ1-1 | . | few | TRBV27 | CASRHLQGADMNTEAFF | TGTGCCAGCAGGCACCTTCAGGGAGCAGACATGAACACTGAAGCTTTCTTT
TRBJ2-3 | TRBD2 | few | TRBV4-2 | CASSQDLGGRLVTQYF | TGTGCCAGCAGCCAAGATTTGGGGGGGAGGCTCGTTACGCAGTATTTT
TRBJ1-2 | . | few | TRBV11-2 | CASSSPPYGDGYTF | TGTGCCAGCAGCTCTCCACCGTACGGAGATGGCTACACCTTC
TRBJ1-6 | . | . | TRBV5-1 | CASSPGLNNSPLHF | TGCGCCAGCAGCCCGGGACTAAATAATTCACCCCTCCACTTT
TRBJ2-3 | TRBD1 | many | TRBV12-3/TRBV12-4 | CASSPGTGTDTQYF | TGTGCCAGCAGCCCCGGGACAGGCACAGATACGCAGTATTTT
TRBJ2-2 | . | . | TRBV27 | CASSYQAYTGELFF | TGTGCCAGCAGTTATCAGGCGTACACCGGGGAGCTGTTTTTT
TRBJ1-2 | . | few | TRBV5-6 | CASSLGLGGYTF | TGTGCCAGCAGCTTGGGACTGGGAGGCTACACCTTC
TRBJ1-6 | . | few | TRBV10-3 | CAISEGWPLHF | TGTGCCATCAGTGAGGGTTGGCCCCTCCACTTT
TRBJ2-2 | TRBD1 | few | TRBV7-7 | CASGLLRTGGGELFF | TGTGCTAGCGGACTCCTACGTACAGGGGGCGGGGAGCTGTTTTTT
TRBJ1-2 | TRBD1 | few | TRBV7-2 | CASSPRTGGEGIYGYTF | TGTGCCAGCAGCCCCCGGACAGGGGGCGAGGGGATCTATGGCTACACCTTC
TRBJ2-7 | . | . | TRBV7-7 | CASSIDETYGQYF | TGTGCTAGCAGCATCGATGAAACCTACGGGCAGTACTTC